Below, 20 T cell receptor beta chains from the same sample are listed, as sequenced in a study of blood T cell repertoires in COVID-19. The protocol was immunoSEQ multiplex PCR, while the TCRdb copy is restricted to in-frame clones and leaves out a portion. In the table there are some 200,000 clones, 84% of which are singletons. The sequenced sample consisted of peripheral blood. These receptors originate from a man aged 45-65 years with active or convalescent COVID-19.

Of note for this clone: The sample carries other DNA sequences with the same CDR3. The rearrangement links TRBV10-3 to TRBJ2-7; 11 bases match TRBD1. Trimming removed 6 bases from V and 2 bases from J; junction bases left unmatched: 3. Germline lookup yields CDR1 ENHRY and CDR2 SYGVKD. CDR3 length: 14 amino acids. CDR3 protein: CAIRGTGGPYEQYF. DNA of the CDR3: TGTGCCATCAGAGGGACAGGGGGTCCCTACGAGCAGTACTTC.

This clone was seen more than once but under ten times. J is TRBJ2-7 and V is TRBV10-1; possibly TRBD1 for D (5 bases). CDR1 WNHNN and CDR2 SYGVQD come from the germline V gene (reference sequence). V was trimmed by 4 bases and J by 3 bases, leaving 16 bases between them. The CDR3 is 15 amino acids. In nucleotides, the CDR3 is TGCGCCAGCAGTGGTACTAAAGGACAACGCTACGAGCAGTACGTC. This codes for CASSGTKGQRYEQYV.

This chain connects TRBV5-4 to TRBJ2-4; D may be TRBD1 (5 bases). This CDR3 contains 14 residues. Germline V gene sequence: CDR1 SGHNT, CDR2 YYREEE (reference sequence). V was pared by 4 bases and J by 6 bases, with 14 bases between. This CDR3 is CASSQHQGGNIQYF. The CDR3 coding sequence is TGTGCCAGCAGCCAACACCAGGGTGGAAACATTCAGTACTTC.

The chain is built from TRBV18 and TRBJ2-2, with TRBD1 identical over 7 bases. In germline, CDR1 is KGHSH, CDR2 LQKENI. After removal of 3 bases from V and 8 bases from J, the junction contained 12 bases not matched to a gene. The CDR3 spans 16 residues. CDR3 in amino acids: CASSPPGQQHEGELFF. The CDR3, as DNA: TGTGCCAGCTCACCTCCGGGACAGCAACACGAAGGGGAGCTGTTTTTT.

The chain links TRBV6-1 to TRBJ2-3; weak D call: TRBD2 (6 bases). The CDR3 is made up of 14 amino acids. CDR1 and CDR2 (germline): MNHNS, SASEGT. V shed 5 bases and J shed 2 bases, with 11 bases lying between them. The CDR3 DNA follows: TGTGCCAGCAGTCCCGCGGGACTCACAGATACGCAGTATTTT. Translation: CASSPAGLTDTQYF.

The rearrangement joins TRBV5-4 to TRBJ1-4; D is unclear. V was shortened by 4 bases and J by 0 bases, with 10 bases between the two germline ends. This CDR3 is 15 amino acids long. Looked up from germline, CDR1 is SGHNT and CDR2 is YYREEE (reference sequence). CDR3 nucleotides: TGTGCCAGCAGCGAAGGACTTGCAACTAATGAAAAACTGTTTTTT. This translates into CASSEGLATNEKLFF.

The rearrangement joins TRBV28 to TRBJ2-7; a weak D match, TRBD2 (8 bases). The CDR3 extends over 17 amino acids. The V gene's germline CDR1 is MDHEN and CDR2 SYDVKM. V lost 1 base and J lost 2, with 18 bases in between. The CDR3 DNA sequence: TGTGCCAGCAGTTTATCGGCGGGGGGACAGAACACCTACGAGCAGTACGTC. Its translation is CASSLSAGGQNTYEQYV.

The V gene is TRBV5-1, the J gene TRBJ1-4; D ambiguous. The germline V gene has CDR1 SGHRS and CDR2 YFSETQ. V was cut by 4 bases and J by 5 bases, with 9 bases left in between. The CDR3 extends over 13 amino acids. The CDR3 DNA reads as TGCGCCAGCAGCCTCACTTCAAATGAAAAACTGTTTTTT. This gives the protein CASSLTSNEKLFF.

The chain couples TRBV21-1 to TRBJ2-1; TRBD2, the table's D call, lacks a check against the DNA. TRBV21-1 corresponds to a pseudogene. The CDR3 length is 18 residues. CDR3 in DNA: TGTGCCAGCAGCGGACGTGCGCGGGCGGGAGGGGCCTACAATGAGCAGTTCTTC. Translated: CASSGRARAGGAYNEQFF.

This chain's CDR3 is CASSGDTYEQYF. Written as DNA, the CDR3 is TGTGCCAGCAGTGGGGACACCTACGAGCAGTACTTC. This chain links TRBV25-1 with TRBJ2-7, with D maybe TRBD1 (6 bases). CDR1 is MGHDK and CDR2 is SYGVNS in the germline V gene. Trimming took off 4 bases at V and 2 bases at J, with 6 bases between the two ends. The CDR3 runs 12 residues.

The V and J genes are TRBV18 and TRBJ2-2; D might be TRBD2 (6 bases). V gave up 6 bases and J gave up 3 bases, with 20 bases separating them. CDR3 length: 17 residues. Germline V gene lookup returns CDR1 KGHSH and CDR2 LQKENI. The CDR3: CASSPFRDSSYTGELFF. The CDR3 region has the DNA TGTGCCAGCTCGCCATTTCGGGACTCCTCTTACACCGGGGAGCTGTTTTTT.

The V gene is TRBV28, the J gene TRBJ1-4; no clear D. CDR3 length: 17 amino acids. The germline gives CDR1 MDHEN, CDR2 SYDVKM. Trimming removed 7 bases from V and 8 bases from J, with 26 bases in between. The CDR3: CASTVHLPGEAREKLFF. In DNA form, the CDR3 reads TGTGCCAGCACCGTACACCTGCCCGGGGAAGCGCGAGAAAAACTGTTTTTT.

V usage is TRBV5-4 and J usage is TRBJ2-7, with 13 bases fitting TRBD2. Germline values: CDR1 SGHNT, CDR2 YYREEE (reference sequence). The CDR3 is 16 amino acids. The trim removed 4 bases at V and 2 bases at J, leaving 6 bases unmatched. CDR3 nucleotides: TGTGCCAGCAGCCATGGCACTAGCGGGAGGGCCTACGAGCAGTACTTC. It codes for CASSHGTSGRAYEQYF.

The CDR3 DNA reads TGTGCCAGCAGTCCCCCCGGCACAGCCTACAATGAGCAGTTCTTC. The encoded protein is CASSPPGTAYNEQFF. V usage is TRBV6-5 and J usage is TRBJ2-1; the D is unclear. V was clipped by 5 bases and J by 2 bases, with 13 bases between them. In germline, CDR1 is MNHEY, CDR2 SVGAGI. The CDR3 consists of 15 residues.

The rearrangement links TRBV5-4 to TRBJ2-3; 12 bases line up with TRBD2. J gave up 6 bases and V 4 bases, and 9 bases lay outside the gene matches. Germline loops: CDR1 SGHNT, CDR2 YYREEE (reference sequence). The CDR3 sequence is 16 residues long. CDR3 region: CASSVTSGGPMDTQYF. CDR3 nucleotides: TGTGCCAGCAGCGTAACTAGCGGGGGGCCGATGGATACGCAGTATTTT.

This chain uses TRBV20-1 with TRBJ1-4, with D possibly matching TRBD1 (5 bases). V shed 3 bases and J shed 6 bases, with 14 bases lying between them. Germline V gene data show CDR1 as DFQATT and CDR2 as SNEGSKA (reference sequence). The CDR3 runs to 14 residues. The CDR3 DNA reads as TGCAGTGCTAGTTTTACCGGGGGTCATGAAAAACTGTTTTTT. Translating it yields CSASFTGGHEKLFF.

The CDR3 DNA reads as TGCGCCAGCAGCTTGTCAGGGGCTGTGTACGACGAGCAGTACGTC. Translating gives CASSLSGAVYDEQYV. V and J are TRBV5-1 and TRBJ2-7; TRBD1 is a possible D gene (6 bases). Germline V gene data show CDR1 as SGHRS and CDR2 as YFSETQ. The V end was cut by 1 base, the J end by 5 bases, with 16 bases between. The CDR3 spans 15 residues.

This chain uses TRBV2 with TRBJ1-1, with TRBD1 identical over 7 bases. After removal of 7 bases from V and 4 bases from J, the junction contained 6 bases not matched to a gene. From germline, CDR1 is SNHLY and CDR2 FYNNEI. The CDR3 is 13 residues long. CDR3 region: CASTRQGGTEAFF. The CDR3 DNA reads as TGTGCCAGCACCAGACAGGGTGGCACTGAAGCTTTCTTT.

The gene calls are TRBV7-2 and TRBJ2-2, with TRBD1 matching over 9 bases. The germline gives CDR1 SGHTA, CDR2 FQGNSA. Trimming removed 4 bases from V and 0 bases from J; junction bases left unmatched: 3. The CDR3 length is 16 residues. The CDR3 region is CASSWTGVANTGELFF. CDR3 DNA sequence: TGTGCCAGCAGCTGGACAGGGGTCGCGAACACCGGGGAGCTGTTTTTT.

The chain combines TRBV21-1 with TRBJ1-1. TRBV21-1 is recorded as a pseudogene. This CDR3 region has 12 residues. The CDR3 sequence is CATPGVNTEAFF. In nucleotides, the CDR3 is TGTGCCACTCCGGGGGTGAACACTGAAGCTTTCTTT.